The rows below give T cell receptor beta chains drawn from one sample of a study of CD8 T cell repertoires and HIV-1 epitope variants. Assay: immunoSEQ multiplex PCR; the TCRdb copy retains only in-frame clones and omits some. Seen here are almost 5,000 clones, 65% to 70% observed once, and the top ten hold roughly two fifths. The antigens these receptors bind are not known. Sequencing input: cultured CD8+ T cells derived from PBMCs. The receptor set was obtained from a male donor with HIV. Both conserved end residues are part of each CDR3. A D gene is named only where the DNA matches it firmly. Expanded clones get a size class; other rows say once, few or many, or leave the size out.

>few|TRBD1|TRBV11-2|TRBJ2-7
TGTGCCAGCAGCTTGGGACAGTACCTTCGTGAGCAGTACTTC
CASSLGQYLREQYF
>-|-|TRBV7-9|TRBJ2-3
TGTGCCAGCAGTCGGGAGCTCACAGATACGCAGTATTTT
CASSRELTDTQYF
>once|-|TRBV4-1|TRBJ1-1
TGCGCCAGCAGCCAAGGTGGGGCCACTGAAGCTTTCTTT
CASSQGGATEAFF
>-|TRBD1|TRBV7-9|TRBJ1-2
TGTGCCAGCAGCGGAAAACCGGGACAGGAGAACTATGGCTACACCTTC
CASSGKPGQENYGYTF
>-|-|TRBV11-2|TRBJ1-5
TGTGCCAGCAGCCCCGACCCACTGGTCCGGCCCCAGCATTTT
CASSPDPLVRPQHF
>-|TRBD2|TRBV9|TRBJ2-3
TGTGCCAGCAGCGTAGGTTGGGCGGGAGGAGAAGGCACAGATACGCAGTATTTT
CASSVGWAGGEGTDTQYF
>-|-|TRBV28|TRBJ2-7
TGTGCCAGCAGTTCTGTAGGGGGTAGACTTTACGAGCAGTACTTC
CASSSVGGRLYEQYF
>few|TRBD1|TRBV30|TRBJ1-5
TGTGCCTGGAGTCAGGGGGATTGGAAAAGCAATCAGCCCCAGCATTTT
CAWSQGDWKSNQPQHF
>-|TRBD2|TRBV7-2|TRBJ2-1
TGTGCCAGCAGCGGGGGGGGTCATGAGCAGTTCTTC
CASSGGGHEQFF
>-|-|TRBV30|TRBJ1-5
TGTGCCTGGAGTTTGGGGGGCAATCAGCCCCAGCATTTT
CAWSLGGNQPQHF
>-|-|TRBV19|TRBJ2-3
TGTGCCAGTAGTATAACAGATACGCAGTATTTT
CASSITDTQYF
>-|TRBD2|TRBV28|TRBJ2-2
TGTGCCAGCAGTTTAGGGCGGGAGGAAGGCCGGGGAGCTGTTTTT
CASSLGREEGRGAVF
>once|-|TRBV7-9|TRBJ1-1
TGTGCCAGCAGCTTACCTGTGGGCCCTTACACTGAAGCTTTCTTT
CASSLPVGPYTEAFF
>few|-|TRBV19|TRBJ1-6
TGTGCCAGTAGGCGGGAACGGTCACCCCTCCACTTT
CASRRERSPLHF
>-|-|TRBV25-1|TRBJ1-1
TGTGCCAGCAGTGATAACACACCGGGACTTTCGGAGAACACTGAAGCTTTCTTT
CASSDNTPGLSENTEAFF
>-|TRBD1|TRBV19|TRBJ1-1
TGTGCCAGTAGGACAGGGGTGCGGAACACTGAAGCTTTCTTT
CASRTGVRNTEAFF
>-|TRBD1|TRBV4-3|TRBJ1-1
TGCGCCAGCAGCCATCGGACAGGGAACACTGAAGCTTTCTTT
CASSHRTGNTEAFF
>-|-|TRBV9|TRBJ2-3
TGTGCCAGCAGCCGCTGGGGGACCACAGATACGCAGTATTTT
CASSRWGTTDTQYF
>-|-|TRBV27|TRBJ1-4
TGTGCCAGCAGTTTAGCTACCCGGGGGGTGGGTGAAAAACTGTTTTTT
CASSLATRGVGEKLFF
>-|TRBD1|TRBV10-3|TRBJ1-1
TGTGCCATCAGTGCCGGAGACGCGGGGACAGCTGATGAAGCTTTCTTT
CAISAGDAGTADEAFF
>-|-|TRBV27|TRBJ2-3
TGTGCCAGCAGTTTATCGACGAGCTCAGATACGCAGTATTTT
CASSLSTSSDTQYF
>-|TRBD2|TRBV5-1|TRBJ2-7
TGCGCCAGCAGCTTACTAGCGGGCGCTTACGAGCAGTACTTC
CASSLLAGAYEQYF
>-|-|TRBV5-1|TRBJ2-5
TGCGCCAGCAGCTTGTCTTCGGCCCAAGAGACCCAGTACTTC
CASSLSSAQETQYF
>-|-|TRBV15|TRBJ2-7
TGTGCCACCAGCCCGGGACGGGGTCCAGGCTACGAGCAGTACTTC
CATSPGRGPGYEQYF